This T cell receptor beta chain was sequenced during a study of T cell changes during pregnancy in multiple sclerosis. This CDR3 is 14 amino acids long. Germline values: CDR1 LNHDA, CDR2 SQIVND (reference sequence). After removal of 8 bases from V and 2 bases from J, the junction contained 8 bases not matched to a gene. The repertoire was sequenced with immunoSEQ multiplex PCR; TCRdb's copy has only in-frame clones and lacks some. The sample holds about 40,000 clones, about 93% seen once. This chain uses TRBV19 with TRBJ2-7, with 8 bases aligning to TRBD1. This clonotype was obtained from a female donor with multiple sclerosis, enrolled in a pregnancy study. The source was CD4+ T cells from peripheral blood mononuclear cells, collected in the third trimester of pregnancy. CDR3 region: CASQAGTGPYEQYF. DNA for the CDR3: TGTGCCAGTCAAGCCGGGACAGGTCCCTACGAGCAGTACTTC.